This T cell receptor beta chain was captured in a study of OX40 agonist ivuxolimab in advanced cancers. Background on the study: Males comprised roughly four fifths of the group, whose mean age was 60 years (range roughly 20 to 90).

With respect to this clone: The antigen is not known.

Per germline, CDR1 LNHDA and CDR2 SQIVND (reference sequence). V gave up 1 base and J gave up 3 bases; unmatched junction bases: 4. CDR3 length: 16 residues. General observations from the study: Some of the nonresponding patients also showed low levels of normalized T-cell clonal expansion. Relative to CD4+, CD8+ T cells held more expanded clones on average.

TCRdb's table, derived via immunoSEQ multiplex PCR, lists solely in-frame clones and lacks some. Here the sample spans about 80,000 clones, 86% being singletons. The V gene is TRBV19, the J gene TRBJ2-4, with TRBD1 identical over 9 bases. The sequencing here drew on CD4+ or CD8+ T cells sorted from blood, taken in a trial of the OX40 agonist ivuxolimab. The receptor comes from an adult with an advanced solid tumor such as melanoma, head and neck, liver or kidney cancer. CDR3 residues: CASSIGRQGDKNIQYF. CDR3 DNA sequence: TGTGCCAGTAGTATAGGGAGACAGGGGGACAAAAACATTCAGTACTTC.